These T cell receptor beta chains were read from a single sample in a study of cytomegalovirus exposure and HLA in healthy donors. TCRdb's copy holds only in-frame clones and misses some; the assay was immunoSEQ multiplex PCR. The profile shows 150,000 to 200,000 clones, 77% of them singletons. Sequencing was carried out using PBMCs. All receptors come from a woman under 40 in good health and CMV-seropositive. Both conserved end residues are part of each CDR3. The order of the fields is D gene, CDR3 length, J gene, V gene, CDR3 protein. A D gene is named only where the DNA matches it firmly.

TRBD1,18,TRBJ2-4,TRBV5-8,CASSGGTGLWQAKNIQYF
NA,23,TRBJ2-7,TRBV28,CASSLYSTGTRMVGFSHSYEQYF
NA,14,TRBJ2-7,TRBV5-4,CASSLSSTASEQYF
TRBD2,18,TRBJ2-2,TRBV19,CASSMRAGGPGSTGELFF
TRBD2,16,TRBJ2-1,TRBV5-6,CASSLSGLADYNEQFF
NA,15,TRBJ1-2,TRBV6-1,CASSEAFQAGDGYTF
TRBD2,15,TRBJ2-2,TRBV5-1,CASGGLAMGTGELFF
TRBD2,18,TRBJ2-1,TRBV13,CASSLGLAGSTFYNEQFF
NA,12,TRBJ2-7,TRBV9,CASSPEADEQYF
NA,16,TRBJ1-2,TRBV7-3,CASSSYFRQVWYGYTF
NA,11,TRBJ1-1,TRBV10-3,CATRTGTEAFF
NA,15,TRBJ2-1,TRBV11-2,CASSITGQRGNEQFF